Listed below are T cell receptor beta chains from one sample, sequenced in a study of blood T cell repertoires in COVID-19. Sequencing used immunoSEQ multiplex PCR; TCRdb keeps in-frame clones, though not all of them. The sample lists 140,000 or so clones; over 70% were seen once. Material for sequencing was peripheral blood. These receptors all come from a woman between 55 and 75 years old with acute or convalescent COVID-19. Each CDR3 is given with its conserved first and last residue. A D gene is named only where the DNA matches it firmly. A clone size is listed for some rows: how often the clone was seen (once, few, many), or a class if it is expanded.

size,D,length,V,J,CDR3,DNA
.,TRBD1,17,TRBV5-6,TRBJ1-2,CASSLRQGLGVNYGYTF,TGTGCCAGCAGCTTACGACAGGGACTCGGGGTGAACTATGGCTACACCTTC
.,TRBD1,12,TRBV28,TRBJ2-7,CASLSGGYEQYF,TGTGCCAGCCTCTCAGGGGGCTACGAGCAGTACTTC
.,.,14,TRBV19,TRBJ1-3,CASREQYGGNTIYF,TGTGCCAGTAGAGAACAGTACGGCGGAAACACCATATATTTT
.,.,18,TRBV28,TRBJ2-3,CASSLPGLGGSYTDTQYF,TGTGCCAGCAGTTTACCCGGACTAGGGGGAAGCTACACAGATACGCAGTATTTT
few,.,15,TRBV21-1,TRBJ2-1,CASSKRDRGLNEQFF,TGTGCCAGCAGCAAAAGGGACAGGGGCCTCAATGAGCAGTTCTTC
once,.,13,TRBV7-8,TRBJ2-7,CASSLWDTYEQYF,TGTGCCAGCAGCTTATGGGACACATACGAGCAGTACTTC
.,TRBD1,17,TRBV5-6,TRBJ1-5,CASSLRTGGALNQPQHF,TGTGCCAGCAGCTTAAGGACAGGAGGGGCACTTAATCAGCCCCAGCATTTT
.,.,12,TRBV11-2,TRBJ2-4,CASSLAGNIQYF,TGTGCCAGCAGCTTAGCAGGGAACATTCAGTACTTC
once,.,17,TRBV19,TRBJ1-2,CASSTSGRGRSVFGYTF,TGTGCCAGTAGTACGTCTGGGAGGGGACGATCCGTTTTTGGCTACACCTTC
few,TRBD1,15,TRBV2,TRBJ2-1,CASSGGTGGYNEQFF,TGTGCCAGCAGTGGTGGGACAGGGGGATACAATGAGCAGTTCTTC
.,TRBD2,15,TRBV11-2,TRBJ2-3,CASSLNSGSVSTQYF,TGTGCCAGCAGCTTGAACAGCGGGAGTGTTAGTACGCAGTATTTT
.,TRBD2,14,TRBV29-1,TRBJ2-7,CSVGLAGGPGEQYF,TGCAGCGTTGGCCTAGCGGGAGGGCCTGGCGAGCAGTACTTC
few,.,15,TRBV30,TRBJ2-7,CAWSQGTPAIYEQYF,TGTGCCTGGAGTCAGGGGACACCGGCCATCTACGAGCAGTACTTC
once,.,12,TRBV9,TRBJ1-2,CASSVRTDGYTF,TGTGCCAGCAGCGTCCGGACAGATGGCTACACCTTC
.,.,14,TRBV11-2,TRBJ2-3,CASSPGLRTDTQYF,TGTGCCAGCAGCCCCGGACTGAGGACAGATACGCAGTATTTT
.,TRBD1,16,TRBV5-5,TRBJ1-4,CASSSDPGQTNEKLFF,TGTGCCAGCAGCTCGGACCCGGGACAGACTAATGAAAAACTGTTTTTT
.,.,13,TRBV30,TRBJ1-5,CAWSAPGKQPQHF,TGTGCCTGGAGTGCCCCGGGGAAACAGCCCCAGCATTTT